This T cell receptor (beta chain) stems from a study of blood T cell repertoires in COVID-19. Looking at the study overall: The samples span acute and convalescent COVID-19 from the United States, Italy and Spain.

V was pared by 2 bases and J by 7 bases, with 8 bases between. Germline CDR1 MDHEN, CDR2 SYDVKM. This CDR3 spans 12 amino acids. Authors' methods: Amplification of reference gene primers provided the estimated nucleated cell counts. The repertoire was sequenced with immunoSEQ multiplex PCR; TCRdb's copy has only in-frame clones and lacks some. Clone size and V and J calls were adopted from that table, with D and trimming inferred from the DNA. The data hold 200,000 to 250,000 clones, with around 80% observed a single time. This TCR was sampled from a woman of 80 years or more with active or convalescent COVID-19. The specimen sequenced was peripheral blood. The chain links TRBV28 to TRBJ1-2; no clear D. CDR3 coding DNA: TGTGCCAGCAGTTTAAAGAGCCGTGGCTACACCTTC. It codes for CASSLKSRGYTF.